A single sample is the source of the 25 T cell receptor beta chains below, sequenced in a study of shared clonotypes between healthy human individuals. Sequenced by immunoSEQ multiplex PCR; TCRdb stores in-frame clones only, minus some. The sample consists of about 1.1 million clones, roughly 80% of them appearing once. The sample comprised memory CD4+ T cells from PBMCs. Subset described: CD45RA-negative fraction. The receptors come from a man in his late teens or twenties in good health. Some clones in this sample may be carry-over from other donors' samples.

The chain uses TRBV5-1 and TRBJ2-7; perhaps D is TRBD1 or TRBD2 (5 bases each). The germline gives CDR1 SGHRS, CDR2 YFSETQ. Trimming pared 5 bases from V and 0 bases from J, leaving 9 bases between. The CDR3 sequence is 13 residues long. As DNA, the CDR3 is TGCGCCAGCAGTGGGACCAACTCCTACGAGCAGTACTTC. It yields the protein CASSGTNSYEQYF.

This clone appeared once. CDR3 region: CASSPGLAENDEQFF. CDR3 DNA sequence: TGTGCCAGCAGCCCTGGACTAGCGGAAAACGATGAGCAGTTCTTC. The chain links TRBV7-2 to TRBJ2-1, with 10 bases aligning to TRBD2. The V gene's germline CDR1 is SGHTA and CDR2 FQGNSA. This CDR3 is 15 amino acids long. With 5 bases clipped from V and 8 bases from J, the junction kept 9 bases outside the gene matches.

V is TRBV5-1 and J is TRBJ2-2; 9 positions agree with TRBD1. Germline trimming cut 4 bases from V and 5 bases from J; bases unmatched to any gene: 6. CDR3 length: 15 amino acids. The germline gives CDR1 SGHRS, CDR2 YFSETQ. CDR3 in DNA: TGCGCCAGCAGCGGTCCCGGGACAGGGACCGGGGAGCTGTTTTTT. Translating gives CASSGPGTGTGELFF.

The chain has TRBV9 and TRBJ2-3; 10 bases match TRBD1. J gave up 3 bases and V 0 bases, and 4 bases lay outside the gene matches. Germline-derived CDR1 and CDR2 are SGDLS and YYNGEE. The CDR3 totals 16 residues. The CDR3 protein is CASSVAGTGETDTQYF. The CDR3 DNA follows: TGTGCCAGCAGCGTAGCTGGGACAGGGGAGACAGATACGCAGTATTTT.

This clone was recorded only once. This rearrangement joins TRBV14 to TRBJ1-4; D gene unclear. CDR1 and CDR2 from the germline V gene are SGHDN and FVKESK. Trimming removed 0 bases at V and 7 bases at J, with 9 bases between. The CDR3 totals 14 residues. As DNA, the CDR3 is TGTGCCAGCAGCCAAGATCGCTGGTTTGAAAAACTGTTTTTT. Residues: CASSQDRWFEKLFF.

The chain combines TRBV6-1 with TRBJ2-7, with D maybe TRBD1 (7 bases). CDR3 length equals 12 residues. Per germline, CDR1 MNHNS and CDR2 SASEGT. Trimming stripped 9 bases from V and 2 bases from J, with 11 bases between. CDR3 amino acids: CASQGGPYEQYF. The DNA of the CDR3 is TGTGCCAGTCAGGGGGGCCCCTACGAGCAGTACTTC.

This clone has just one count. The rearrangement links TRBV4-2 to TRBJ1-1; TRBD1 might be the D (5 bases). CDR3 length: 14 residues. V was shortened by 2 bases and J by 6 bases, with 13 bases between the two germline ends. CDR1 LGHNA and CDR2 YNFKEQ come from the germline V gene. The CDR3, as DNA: TGTGCCAGCAGCCAACCAACCGGGGGGGCTGAAGCTTTCTTT. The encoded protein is CASSQPTGGAEAFF.

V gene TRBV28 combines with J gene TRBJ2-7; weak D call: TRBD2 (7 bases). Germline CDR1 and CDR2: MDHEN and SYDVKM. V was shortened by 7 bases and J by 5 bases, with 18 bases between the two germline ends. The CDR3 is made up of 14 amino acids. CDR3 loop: CASTGGRERHEQYF. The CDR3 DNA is TGTGCCAGCACCGGGGGGCGGGAAAGGCACGAGCAGTACTTC.

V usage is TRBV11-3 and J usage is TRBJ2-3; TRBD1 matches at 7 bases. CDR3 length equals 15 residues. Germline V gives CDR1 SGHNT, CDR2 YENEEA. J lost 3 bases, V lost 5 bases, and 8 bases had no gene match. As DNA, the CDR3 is TGTGCCAGCAGCCACCGACAGGGATATACAGATACGCAGTATTTT. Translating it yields CASSHRQGYTDTQYF.

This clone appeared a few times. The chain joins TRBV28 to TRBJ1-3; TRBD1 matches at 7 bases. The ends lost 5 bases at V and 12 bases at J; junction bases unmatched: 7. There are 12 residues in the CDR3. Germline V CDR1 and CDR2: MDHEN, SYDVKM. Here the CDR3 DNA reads TGTGCCAGCAGTGGTGACAGGGCGCACATATATTTT. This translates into CASSGDRAHIYF.

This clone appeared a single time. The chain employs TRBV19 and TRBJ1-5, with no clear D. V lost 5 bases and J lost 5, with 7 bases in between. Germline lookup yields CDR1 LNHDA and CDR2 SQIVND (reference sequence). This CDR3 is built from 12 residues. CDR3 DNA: TGTGCCAGTAGTTTCGTAGATCAGCCCCAGCATTTT. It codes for CASSFVDQPQHF.

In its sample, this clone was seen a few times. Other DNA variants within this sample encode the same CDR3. The CDR3 DNA sequence: TGTGCCAGCAGTTTATTGGGCGGGAGCTACAATGAGCAGTTCTTC. Amino acid sequence: CASSLLGGSYNEQFF. V and J are TRBV28 and TRBJ2-1; 7 nucleotides agree with TRBD2. Germline V gene data show CDR1 as MDHEN and CDR2 as SYDVKM. This CDR3 has 15 residues. Germline trimming cut 1 base from V and 3 bases from J; bases unmatched to any gene: 3.

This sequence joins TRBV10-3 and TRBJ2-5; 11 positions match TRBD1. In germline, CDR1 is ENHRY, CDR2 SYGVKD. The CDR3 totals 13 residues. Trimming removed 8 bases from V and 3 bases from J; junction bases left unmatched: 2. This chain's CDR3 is CAIAGQGEETQYF. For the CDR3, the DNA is TGTGCCATCGCGGGACAGGGGGAAGAGACCCAGTACTTC.

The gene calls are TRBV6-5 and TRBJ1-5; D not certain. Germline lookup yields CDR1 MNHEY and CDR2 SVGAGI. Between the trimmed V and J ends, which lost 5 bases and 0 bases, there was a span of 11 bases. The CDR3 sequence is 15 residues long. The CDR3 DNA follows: TGTGCCAGCAGTCCCGACATGAATAGCAATCAGCCCCAGCATTTT. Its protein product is CASSPDMNSNQPQHF.

The DNA of the CDR3 is TGTGCCAGCACCCAACAGGGGGCAAACACCATATATTTT. Its translation is CASTQQGANTIYF. The V call is TRBV28, the J call TRBJ1-3, with 9 bases identical to TRBD1. The germline V gene encodes CDR1 MDHEN and CDR2 SYDVKM. CDR3 length: 13 amino acids. V shed 7 bases and J 6 bases; nucleotides not matched to a gene: 4.

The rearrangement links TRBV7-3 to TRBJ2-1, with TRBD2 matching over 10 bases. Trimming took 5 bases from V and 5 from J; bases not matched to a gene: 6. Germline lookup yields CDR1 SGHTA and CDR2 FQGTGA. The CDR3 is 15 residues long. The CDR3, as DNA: TGTGCCAGCAGCCCGAGAGCGGGAGGGCACAATGAGCAGTTCTTC. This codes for CASSPRAGGHNEQFF.

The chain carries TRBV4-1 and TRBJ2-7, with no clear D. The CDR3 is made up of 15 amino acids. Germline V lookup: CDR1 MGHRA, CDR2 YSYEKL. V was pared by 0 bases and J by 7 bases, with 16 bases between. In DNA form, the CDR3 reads TGCGCCAGCAGCCAAGATCCGAGGTTTGAGGTGGAGCAGTACTTC. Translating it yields CASSQDPRFEVEQYF.

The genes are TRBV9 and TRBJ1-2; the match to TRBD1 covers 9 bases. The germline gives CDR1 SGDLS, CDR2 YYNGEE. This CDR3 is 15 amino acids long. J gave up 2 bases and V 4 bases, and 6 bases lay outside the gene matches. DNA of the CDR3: TGTGCCAGCAGCCCCGGGACAGGGCTGAACTATGGCTACACCTTC. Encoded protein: CASSPGTGLNYGYTF.

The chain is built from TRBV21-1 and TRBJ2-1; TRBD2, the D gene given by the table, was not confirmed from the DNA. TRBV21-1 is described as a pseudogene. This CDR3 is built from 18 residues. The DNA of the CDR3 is TGTGCCAGCTCCACCGGGGGGACTAGCGGGAAGAAAGCCAATGAGCAGTTCTTC. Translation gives CASSTGGTSGKKANEQFF.

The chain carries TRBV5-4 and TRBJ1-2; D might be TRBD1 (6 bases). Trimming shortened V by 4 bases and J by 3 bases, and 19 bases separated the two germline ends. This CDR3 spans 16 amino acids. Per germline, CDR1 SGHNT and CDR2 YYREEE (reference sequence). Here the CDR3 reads CASSTDASGEYYGYTF. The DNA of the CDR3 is TGTGCCAGCAGCACGGACGCCTCAGGGGAGTACTATGGCTACACCTTC.

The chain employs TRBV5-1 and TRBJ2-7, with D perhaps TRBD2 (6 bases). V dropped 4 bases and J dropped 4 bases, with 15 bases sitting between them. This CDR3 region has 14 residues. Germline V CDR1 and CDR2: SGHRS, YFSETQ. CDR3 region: CASSVGTLAYEQYF. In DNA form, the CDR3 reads TGCGCCAGCAGCGTCGGGACTCTGGCGTACGAGCAGTACTTC. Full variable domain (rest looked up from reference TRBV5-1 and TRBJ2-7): KAGVTQTPRYLIKTRGQQVTLSCSPISGHRSVSWYQQTPGQGLQFLFEYFSETQRNKGNFPGRFSGRQFSNSRSEMNVSTLELGDSALYLCASSVGTLAYEQYFGPGTRLTVT.

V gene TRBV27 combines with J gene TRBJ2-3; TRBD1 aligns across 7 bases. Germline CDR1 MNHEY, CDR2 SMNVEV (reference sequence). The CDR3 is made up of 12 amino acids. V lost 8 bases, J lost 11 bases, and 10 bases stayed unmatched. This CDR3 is CASGDSSRRQYF. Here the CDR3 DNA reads TGTGCCAGCGGGGACAGTTCGAGGAGGCAGTATTTT.

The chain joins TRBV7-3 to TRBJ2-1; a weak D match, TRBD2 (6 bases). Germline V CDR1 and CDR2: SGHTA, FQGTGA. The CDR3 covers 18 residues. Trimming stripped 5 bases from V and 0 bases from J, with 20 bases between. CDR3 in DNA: TGTGCCAGCAGCCCCCTCGGCGGGGCGATTTTCTCCTACAATGAGCAGTTCTTC. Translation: CASSPLGGAIFSYNEQFF. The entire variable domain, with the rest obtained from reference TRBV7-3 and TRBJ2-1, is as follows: GAGVSQTPSNKVTEKGKYVELRCDPISGHTALYWYRQSLGQGPEFLIYFQGTGAADDSGLPNDRFFAVRPEGSVSTLKIQRTERGDSAVYLCASSPLGGAIFSYNEQFFGPGTRLTVL.

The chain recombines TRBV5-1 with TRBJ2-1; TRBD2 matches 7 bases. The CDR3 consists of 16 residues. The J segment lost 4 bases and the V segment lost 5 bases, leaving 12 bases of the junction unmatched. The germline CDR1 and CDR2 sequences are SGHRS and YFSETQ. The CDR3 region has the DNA TGCGCCAGCAGAAGGACTAGATCCCTGGAATACAATGAGCAGTTCTTC. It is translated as CASRRTRSLEYNEQFF.

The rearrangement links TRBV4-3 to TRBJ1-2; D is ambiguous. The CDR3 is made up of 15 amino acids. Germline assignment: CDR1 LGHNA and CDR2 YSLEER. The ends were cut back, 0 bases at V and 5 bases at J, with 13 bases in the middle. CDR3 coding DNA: TGCGCCAGCAGCCAAGATCCCGGAGCTGGGTATGGCTACACCTTC. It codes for CASSQDPGAGYGYTF.